This T cell receptor (beta chain) came from a study of blood T cell repertoires in COVID-19. Across the study: Sources were T cells, B-cell-depleted T cells, or PBMCs; the material itself was cDNA or gDNA.

Produced via immunoSEQ multiplex PCR; TCRdb's table is partial and in-frame only. The sample lists 300,000 to 350,000 clones, 88% seen once, with approximately 0.93% in the top ten. V lost 1 base, J lost 8 bases, and 6 bases lay in between. The CDR3 extends over 12 amino acids. Germline loops: CDR1 SGHNT, CDR2 YENEEA. The receptor was derived from a woman aged 25-40 years who had been exposed to COVID-19. The specimen sequenced was PBMCs or T cells enriched from blood (not recorded which). The rearrangement uses TRBV11-3 and TRBJ2-1, with no clear D. CDR3 DNA sequence: TGTGCCAGCAGCTTAGGACTGGATGAGCAGTTCTTC. Its protein is CASSLGLDEQFF.